These 27 T cell receptor beta chains were all obtained from the same sample, sequenced in a study of shared clonotypes between healthy human individuals. TCRdb's table, derived via immunoSEQ multiplex PCR, lists solely in-frame clones and lacks some. The top ten clones hold about 0.39% of a sample with millions of clones, more than 80% of them seen once. The sequencing input was naive CD4+ T cells from PBMCs. Described subset: CD45RA+ positively selected. The receptors stem from a man younger than 35 in good health. Some clones in this sample may be carry-over from other donors' samples.

V is TRBV2 and J is TRBJ2-7; perhaps TRBD1 as D (6 bases). This CDR3 has 16 residues. V lost 2 bases to trimming and J lost 1 base, with 15 bases between them. Germline V lookup: CDR1 SNHLY, CDR2 FYNNEI. The CDR3: CASSEPVAGASYEQYF. DNA of the CDR3: TGTGCCAGCAGTGAACCTGTTGCAGGGGCATCCTACGAGCAGTACTTC. Full variable domain (missing parts from reference TRBV2 and TRBJ2-7): EPEVTQTPSHQVTQMGQEVILRCVPISNHLYFYWYRQILGQKVEFLVSFYNNEISEKSEIFDDQFSVERPDGSNFTLKIRSTKLEDSAMYFCASSEPVAGASYEQYFGPGTRLTVT.

This clone was observed a single time. V usage is TRBV7-3 and J usage is TRBJ2-7, with D unclear. The CDR3 sequence is 14 residues long. Germline V CDR1 and CDR2: SGHTA, FQGTGA. V was cut by 5 bases and J by 6 bases, with 17 bases left in between. The CDR3 region is CASSPGHSSREQYF. The CDR3 nucleotides read TGTGCCAGCAGCCCTGGCCACTCCTCGCGCGAGCAGTACTTC. The full variable domain, completed using reference TRBV7-3 and TRBJ2-7, is GAGVSQTPSNKVTEKGKYVELRCDPISGHTALYWYRQSLGQGPEFLIYFQGTGAADDSGLPNDRFFAVRPEGSVSTLKIQRTERGDSAVYLCASSPGHSSREQYFGPGTRLTVT.

V gene TRBV6-6 combines with J gene TRBJ1-5, with D hard to call. Germline CDR1 and CDR2: MNHNY and SVGAGI (reference sequence). The ends were cut back, 5 bases at V and 7 bases at J, with 15 bases in the middle. This CDR3 spans 14 amino acids. This CDR3 reads CASSPIQARQPQHF. The CDR3 region has the DNA TGTGCCAGCAGTCCAATACAAGCCAGGCAGCCCCAGCATTTT.

The rearrangement uses TRBV5-8 and TRBJ1-1; D gene uncertain. Germline lookup yields CDR1 SGHTS and CDR2 YDEGEE. Between the trimmed V and J ends, which lost 0 bases and 3 bases, there was a span of 6 bases. The CDR3 spans 13 residues. This CDR3 reads CASSLVGDTEAFF. The CDR3 DNA reads TGTGCCAGCAGCTTGGTCGGGGACACTGAAGCTTTCTTT.

This clone has more than one count but fewer than ten. The chain combines TRBV2 with TRBJ1-5, with 8 nucleotides matching TRBD1. The CDR3 totals 17 residues. Trimming cost V 6 bases and J 0 bases; bases outside gene matches: 10. CDR1 is SNHLY and CDR2 is FYNNEI in the germline V gene. CDR3 sequence reads: CASRPGTGRNSNQPQHF. The CDR3 region has the DNA TGTGCCAGCAGGCCCGGGACAGGACGAAATAGCAATCAGCCCCAGCATTTT.

This chain joins TRBV5-1 and TRBJ2-7, with D uncertain. CDR1 SGHRS and CDR2 YFSETQ come from the germline V gene. This CDR3 spans 15 amino acids. With 0 bases removed from V and 2 bases from J, the gap between germline ends came to 12 bases. The CDR3 sequence is CASSLGQYGPYEQYF. CDR3 DNA: TGCGCCAGCAGCTTGGGGCAGTACGGTCCCTACGAGCAGTACTTC.

The chain combines TRBV7-2 with TRBJ2-7; D is ambiguous. Germline-derived CDR1 and CDR2 are SGHTA and FQGNSA. The CDR3 covers 13 residues. Trimming took 1 base from V and 7 from J, leaving 11 bases between them. Here the CDR3 reads CASSLDSFWEQYF. The CDR3 coding sequence is TGTGCCAGCAGCTTAGACAGTTTCTGGGAGCAGTACTTC.

This clone was observed a handful of times. The gene calls are TRBV19 and TRBJ1-2; maybe TRBD1 (5 bases). The CDR3 covers 16 residues. The germline CDR1 and CDR2 sequences are LNHDA and SQIVND (reference sequence). Trimming removed 5 bases at V and 4 bases at J, with 20 bases between. CDR3 sequence reads: CASSPRLGGEGYGYTF. As DNA, the CDR3 is TGTGCCAGTAGTCCCCGACTTGGAGGGGAGGGCTATGGCTACACCTTC.

This chain uses TRBV7-9 with TRBJ2-1; D remains unclear. This CDR3 comprises 15 residues. V gave up 4 bases and J gave up 1 base, with 11 bases separating them. Germline V CDR1 and CDR2: SEHNR, FQNEAQ (reference sequence). CDR3 DNA sequence: TGTGCCAGCAGCTCAAGGGATGGTTCCTACAATGAGCAGTTCTTC. Encoded protein: CASSSRDGSYNEQFF.

This clone occurred once. The V call is TRBV2, the J call TRBJ2-1; no clear D. Germline values: CDR1 SNHLY, CDR2 FYNNEI. This CDR3 has 12 amino acids. V was trimmed by 6 bases and J by 6 bases, leaving 9 bases between them. As DNA, the CDR3 is TGTGCCAGCAGGGTGGGTCCCAATGAGCAGTTCTTC. This translates into CASRVGPNEQFF.

The chain couples TRBV11-2 to TRBJ2-3; D is possibly TRBD1 (6 bases). Germline CDR1 and CDR2: SGHAT and FQNNGV. V was trimmed by 1 base and J by 2 bases, leaving 16 bases between them. This CDR3 comprises 17 residues. CDR3 amino acids: CASSLGRTVFITDTQYF. In DNA, the CDR3 is TGTGCCAGCAGCTTAGGGAGGACAGTCTTTATCACAGATACGCAGTATTTT.

V usage is TRBV7-3 and J usage is TRBJ2-2; D unresolved. The germline CDR1 and CDR2 sequences are SGHTA and FQGTGA. This CDR3 has 13 residues. The ends were cut back, 4 bases at V and 7 bases at J, with 10 bases in the middle. The CDR3 nucleotides read TGTGCCAGCAGCTACTTAATTGGCGGGGAGCTGTTTTTT. Protein: CASSYLIGGELFF.

The CDR3 nucleotides are TGCGCCAGCAGGGCTCAGGGGGCCAACGTCCTGACTTTC. Protein: CASRAQGANVLTF. The gene calls are TRBV4-3 and TRBJ2-6; D remains ambiguous. V lost 6 bases to trimming and J lost 4 bases, with 7 bases between them. Germline V gives CDR1 LGHNA, CDR2 YSLEER. The CDR3 spans 13 residues.

CDR3 in amino acids: CASRAGLVDYNEQFF. The DNA for the CDR3 is TGTGCCAGCAGAGCGGGACTAGTGGACTACAATGAGCAGTTCTTC. The chain joins TRBV6-1 to TRBJ2-1, with 8 bases fitting TRBD2. V lost 6 bases to trimming and J lost 3 bases; unmatched junction nucleotides: 7. This CDR3 contains 15 residues. Germline V gives CDR1 MNHNS, CDR2 SASEGT.

The chain recombines TRBV5-1 with TRBJ1-5; D not certain. Germline values: CDR1 SGHRS, CDR2 YFSETQ. CDR3 length equals 14 residues. The ends were cut back, 5 bases at V and 3 bases at J, with 12 bases in the middle. The CDR3 sequence is CASSPGGFNQPQHF. As DNA, the CDR3 is TGCGCCAGCAGTCCTGGAGGGTTCAATCAGCCCCAGCATTTT.

V is TRBV15 and J is TRBJ2-5; D possibly matches TRBD1 or TRBD2 (6 bases each). The CDR3 has 14 residues. The germline V gene encodes CDR1 LNHNV and CDR2 YYDKDF (reference sequence). The V end was cut by 7 bases, the J end by 4 bases, with 16 bases between. The CDR3 here is CATNSRGGGETQYF. The CDR3 DNA reads as TGTGCCACCAATAGCAGGGGAGGAGGAGAGACCCAGTACTTC.

The chain uses TRBV7-2 and TRBJ2-1; 8 positions agree with TRBD1. Germline loops: CDR1 SGHTA, CDR2 FQGNSA. V lost 9 bases, J lost 1 base, and 8 bases stayed unmatched. The CDR3 consists of 15 residues. The CDR3 DNA follows: TGTGCCAGTCAGGATTACAGGGGGTCCTACAATGAGCAGTTCTTC. This codes for CASQDYRGSYNEQFF.

The rearrangement uses TRBV15 and TRBJ2-2, with 7 bases fitting TRBD2. The V gene end was trimmed by 4 bases and the J gene end by 6 bases; junction bases not matched to a gene: 11. Germline V CDR1 and CDR2: LNHNV, YYDKDF (reference sequence). This CDR3 is 16 amino acids long. The CDR3 here is CATSNLTSTRAGELFF. The CDR3 DNA reads as TGTGCCACCAGCAATCTGACTAGCACTCGGGCCGGGGAGCTGTTTTTT.

The chain combines TRBV9 with TRBJ2-2, with 7 nucleotides matching TRBD2. CDR3 length: 16 amino acids. J gave up 1 base and V 3 bases, and 6 bases lay outside the gene matches. Germline CDR1 reads SGDLS; CDR2 reads YYNGEE. The CDR3 sequence is CASSARGDGNTGELFF. The CDR3 coding sequence is TGTGCCAGCAGCGCCCGGGGGGACGGGAACACCGGGGAGCTGTTTTTT.

The gene calls are TRBV10-2 and TRBJ1-1; perhaps TRBD1 as D (6 bases). Deletions cut 10 bases from V and 10 bases from J, with 16 bases between. The germline CDR1 and CDR2 sequences are WSHSY and SAAADI. CDR3 size: 11 residues. DNA of the CDR3: TGCGCCACATCAGGGGTCTCCCGAGCTTTCTTT. Its translation is CATSGVSRAFF.

The V gene is TRBV29-1, the J gene TRBJ2-3, with a possible D match to TRBD1 (5 bases). V gave up 4 bases and J gave up 2 bases, with 13 bases separating them. This CDR3 spans 14 amino acids. CDR1 SQVTM and CDR2 ANQGSEA come from the germline V gene. DNA of the CDR3: TGCAGCGTTGTGGTCCAGGGATACACAGATACGCAGTATTTT. Translation: CSVVVQGYTDTQYF.

The chain joins TRBV5-4 to TRBJ2-5, with D hard to call. CDR1 is SGHNT, CDR2 YYREEE, per germline (reference sequence). V was clipped by 3 bases and J by 1 base, with 10 bases between them. The CDR3 has 14 residues. Written as DNA, the CDR3 is TGTGCCAGCAGCTCGGAAGGCAGCCAAGAGACCCAGTACTTC. Translation gives CASSSEGSQETQYF.

This clone was seen a few times. In DNA, the CDR3 is TGTGCCAGCAGTGAATTAGACCCTCCGGCCCAGCATTTT. It is translated as CASSELDPPAQHF. J is TRBJ1-5 and V is TRBV2, with D hard to call. This CDR3 comprises 13 residues. CDR1 is SNHLY and CDR2 is FYNNEI in the germline V gene. Trimming took off 2 bases at V and 11 bases at J, with 13 bases between the two ends.

Here the CDR3 reads CASSWLAGGQVGANVLTF. In nucleotides, the CDR3 is TGTGCCAGTAGTTGGCTAGCGGGAGGGCAAGTAGGGGCCAACGTCCTGACTTTC. This chain links TRBV19 with TRBJ2-6; 12 bases fit TRBD2. Trimming took 5 bases from V and 4 from J; bases not matched to a gene: 9. CDR3 size: 18 residues. CDR1 and CDR2 from the germline V gene are LNHDA and SQIVND (reference sequence).

The V call is TRBV7-8, the J call TRBJ2-7; perhaps TRBD2 as D (5 bases). Germline V gene lookup returns CDR1 SGHVS and CDR2 FQNEAQ. The CDR3 contains 15 residues. Trimming left V 3 bases short and J 4 bases short, with 16 bases between. Written as DNA, the CDR3 is TGTGCCAGCAGCTTGATAGAGGGTCCACCGTACGAGCAGTACTTC. Residues: CASSLIEGPPYEQYF.

The gene calls are TRBV10-3 and TRBJ2-1, with no clear D. V was clipped by 3 bases and J by 7 bases, with 10 bases between them. From germline, CDR1 is ENHRY and CDR2 SYGVKD. The CDR3 length is 13 residues. The CDR3 sequence: CAISEIVGNEQFF. In DNA, the CDR3 is TGTGCCATCAGTGAAATCGTAGGTAATGAGCAGTTCTTC.

The chain carries TRBV25-1 and TRBJ1-1; the match to TRBD1 covers 9 bases. This CDR3 comprises 15 residues. V lost 4 bases and J lost 6; bases outside the gene matches: 9. CDR1 and CDR2 from the germline V gene are MGHDK and SYGVNS. CDR3 DNA: TGTGCCAGCAGTGCCGAACAGGGGGCTTGGGCTGAAGCTTTCTTT. Its translation is CASSAEQGAWAEAFF.